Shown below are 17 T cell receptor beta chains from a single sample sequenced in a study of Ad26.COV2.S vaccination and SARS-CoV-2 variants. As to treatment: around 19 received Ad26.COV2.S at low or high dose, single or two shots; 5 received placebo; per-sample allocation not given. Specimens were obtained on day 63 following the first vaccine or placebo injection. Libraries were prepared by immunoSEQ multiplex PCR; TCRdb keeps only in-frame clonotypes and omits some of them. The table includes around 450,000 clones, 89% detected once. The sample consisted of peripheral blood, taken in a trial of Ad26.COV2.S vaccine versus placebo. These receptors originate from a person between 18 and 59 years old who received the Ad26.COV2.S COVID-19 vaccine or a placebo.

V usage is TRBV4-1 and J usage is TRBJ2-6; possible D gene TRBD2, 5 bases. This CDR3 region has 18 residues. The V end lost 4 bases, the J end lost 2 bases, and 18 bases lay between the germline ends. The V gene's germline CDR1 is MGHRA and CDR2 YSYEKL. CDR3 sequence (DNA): TGCGCCAGCAGCCCAAGAAACCCCGGGGTCGCTGGGGCCAACGTCCTGACTTTC. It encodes CASSPRNPGVAGANVLTF.

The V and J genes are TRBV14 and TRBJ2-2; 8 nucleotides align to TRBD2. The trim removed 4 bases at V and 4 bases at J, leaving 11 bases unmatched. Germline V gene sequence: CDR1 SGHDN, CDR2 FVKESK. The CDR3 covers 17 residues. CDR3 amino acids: CASSPPSMAGGTGELFF. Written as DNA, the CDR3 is TGTGCCAGCAGCCCGCCGTCCATGGCGGGGGGCACCGGGGAGCTGTTTTTT. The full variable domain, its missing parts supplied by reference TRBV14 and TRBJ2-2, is EAGVTQFPSHSVIEKGQTVTLRCDPISGHDNLYWYRRVMGKEIKFLLHFVKESKQDESGMPNNRFLAERTGGTYSTLKVQPAELEDSGVYFCASSPPSMAGGTGELFFGEGSRLTVL.

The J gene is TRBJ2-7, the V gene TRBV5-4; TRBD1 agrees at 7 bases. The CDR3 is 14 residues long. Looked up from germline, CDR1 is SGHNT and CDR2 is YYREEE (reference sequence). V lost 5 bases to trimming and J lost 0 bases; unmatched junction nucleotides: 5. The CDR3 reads CASSVQGHSYEQYF. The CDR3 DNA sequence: TGTGCCAGCAGTGTACAGGGGCACTCCTACGAGCAGTACTTC.

The CDR3 spells CASSQAAVGTEAFF. The CDR3 DNA reads as TGCGCCAGCAGCCAAGCCGCAGTTGGAACTGAAGCTTTCTTT. V usage is TRBV4-1 and J usage is TRBJ1-1; unclear D gene. Germline V lookup: CDR1 MGHRA, CDR2 YSYEKL. Trimming pared 1 base from V and 5 bases from J, leaving 11 bases between. The CDR3 extends over 14 amino acids.

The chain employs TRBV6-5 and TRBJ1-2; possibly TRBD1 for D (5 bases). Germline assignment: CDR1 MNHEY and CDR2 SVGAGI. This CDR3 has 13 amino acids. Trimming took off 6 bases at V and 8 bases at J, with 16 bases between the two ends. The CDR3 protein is CASSDPGRRGYTF. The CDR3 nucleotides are TGTGCCAGCAGCGACCCGGGACGCCGAGGCTACACCTTC.

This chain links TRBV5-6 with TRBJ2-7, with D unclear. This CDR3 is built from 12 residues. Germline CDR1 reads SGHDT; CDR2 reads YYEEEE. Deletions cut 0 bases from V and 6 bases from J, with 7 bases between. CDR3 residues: CASSLGSLEQYV. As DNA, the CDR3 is TGTGCCAGCAGCTTGGGAAGTCTCGAGCAGTACGTC.

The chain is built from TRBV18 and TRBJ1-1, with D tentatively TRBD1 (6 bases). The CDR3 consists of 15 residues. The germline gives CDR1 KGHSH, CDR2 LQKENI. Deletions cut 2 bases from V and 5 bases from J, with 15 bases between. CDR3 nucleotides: TGTGCCAGCTCACCAATTCCAGGGGAGGAAACTGAAGCTTTCTTT. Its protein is CASSPIPGEETEAFF.

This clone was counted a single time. CDR3 coding DNA: TGTGCCAGCAGCTTAGGGGAATTGGGAGCTTTCTTT. Its translation: CASSLGELGAFF. V and J are TRBV7-9 and TRBJ1-1, with D unclear. The V gene's germline CDR1 is SEHNR and CDR2 FQNEAQ (reference sequence). The CDR3 length is 12 residues. V lost 1 base and J lost 10, with 10 bases in between.

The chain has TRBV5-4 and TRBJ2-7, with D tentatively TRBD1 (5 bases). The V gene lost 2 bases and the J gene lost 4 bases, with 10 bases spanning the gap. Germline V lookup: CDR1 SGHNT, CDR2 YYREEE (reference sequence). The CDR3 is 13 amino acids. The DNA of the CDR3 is TGTGCCAGCAGCTTAGGGGTAGATTACGAGCAGTACGTC. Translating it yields CASSLGVDYEQYV.

CDR3 DNA: TGTGCCAGCAGTTACTCTTTAAATTCACCCCTCCACTTT. This gives the protein CASSYSLNSPLHF. The chain couples TRBV6-5 to TRBJ1-6; D is undetermined. The CDR3 extends over 13 amino acids. V shed 0 bases and J shed 7 bases, with 4 bases lying between them. Germline V gene lookup returns CDR1 MNHEY and CDR2 SVGAGI.

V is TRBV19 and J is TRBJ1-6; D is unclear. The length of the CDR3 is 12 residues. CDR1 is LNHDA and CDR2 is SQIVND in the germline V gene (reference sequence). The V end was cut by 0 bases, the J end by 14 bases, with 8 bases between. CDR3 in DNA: TGTGCCAGTAGTATAGATTTCGCCACCCTCCACTTT. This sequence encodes CASSIDFATLHF.

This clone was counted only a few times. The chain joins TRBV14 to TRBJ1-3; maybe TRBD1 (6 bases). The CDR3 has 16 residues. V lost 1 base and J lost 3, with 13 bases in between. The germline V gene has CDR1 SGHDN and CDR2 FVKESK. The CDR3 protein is CASSQVLRGLGNTIYF. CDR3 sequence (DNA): TGTGCCAGCAGCCAAGTCCTCAGGGGACTTGGAAACACCATATATTTT. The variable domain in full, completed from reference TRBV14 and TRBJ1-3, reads EAGVTQFPSHSVIEKGQTVTLRCDPISGHDNLYWYRRVMGKEIKFLLHFVKESKQDESGMPNNRFLAERTGGTYSTLKVQPAELEDSGVYFCASSQVLRGLGNTIYFGEGSWLTVV.

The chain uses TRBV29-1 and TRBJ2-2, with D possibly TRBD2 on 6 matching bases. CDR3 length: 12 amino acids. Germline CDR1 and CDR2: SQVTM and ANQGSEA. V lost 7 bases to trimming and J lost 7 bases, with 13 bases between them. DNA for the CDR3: TGCAGCGCTCCACTAGCAAGCGGGGAGCTGTTTTTT. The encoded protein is CSAPLASGELFF.

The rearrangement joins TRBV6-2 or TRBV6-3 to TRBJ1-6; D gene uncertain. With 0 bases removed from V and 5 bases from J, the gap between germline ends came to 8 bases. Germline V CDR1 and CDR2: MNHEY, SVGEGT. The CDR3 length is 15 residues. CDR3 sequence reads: CASSYSNSDNSPLHF. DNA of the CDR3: TGTGCCAGCAGTTACTCGAACAGCGATAATTCACCCCTCCACTTT.

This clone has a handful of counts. The CDR3 DNA reads as TGTGCCATCAGTGAGTCGGGGTTAGGGTTTGACTATGGCTACACCTTC. Translating gives CAISESGLGFDYGYTF. This chain joins TRBV10-3 and TRBJ1-2, with D unresolved. Looked up from germline, CDR1 is ENHRY and CDR2 is SYGVKD. Trimming took 0 bases from V and 3 from J, leaving 14 bases between them. The CDR3 sequence is 16 residues long.

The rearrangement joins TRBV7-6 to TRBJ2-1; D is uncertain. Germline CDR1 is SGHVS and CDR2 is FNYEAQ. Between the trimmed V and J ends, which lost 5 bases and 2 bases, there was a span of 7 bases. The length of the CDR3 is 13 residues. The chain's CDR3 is CASSPRTYNEQFF. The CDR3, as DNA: TGTGCCAGCAGCCCACGTACCTACAATGAGCAGTTCTTC.

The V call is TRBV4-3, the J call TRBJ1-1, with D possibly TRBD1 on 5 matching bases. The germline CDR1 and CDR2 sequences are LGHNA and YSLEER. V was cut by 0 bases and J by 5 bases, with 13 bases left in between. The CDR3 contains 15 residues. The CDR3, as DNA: TGCGCCAGCAGCCAAGATCTTAGGGGAGGGACTGAAGCTTTCTTT. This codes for CASSQDLRGGTEAFF.